What follows describes a single TCR beta chain. The antigen is undetermined. This sample is part of a study of T-cell reconstitution after alpha-beta-depleted transplantation in children. Findings and caveats of the study: Two months or so post-transplant, alpha-beta T cells reportedly derived from several hundred expanded graft clones. Elevated TCRbeta diversity at day 60 was traced, in some patients, to surviving recipient T cells and thymic progenitors. T-cell numbers and diversity, one year after transplant, stemmed largely from T cells that were newly produced.

CDR3 length equals 15 residues. V was clipped by 4 bases and J by 5 bases; unmatched bases: 4. Germline V gene sequence: CDR1 SGHVS, CDR2 FQNEAQ. During its preparation, the TCRbeta library received unique molecular identifiers. Each CDR3 protein is one row after TCRdb ran MiXCR on the PCR reads. Of under 400,000 distinct CDR3 sequences listed, around 25% are singletons. Sequenced here: PBMCs, mostly from graft donor cells, sampled 180 days after TCRalphabeta/CD19-depleted stem cell transplant. This receptor was identified in a male patient between 10 and 17 years old who had a stem cell transplant for acute lymphoblastic leukemia, so the T cells may come from the graft donor. This rearrangement joins TRBV7-8 to TRBJ1-5; 11 positions agree with TRBD1. The CDR3 here is CASSSGTGGDQPQHF. DNA for the CDR3: TGTGCCAGCAGCTCCGGGACAGGGGGTGATCAGCCCCAGCATTTT.